Listed below are T cell receptor beta chains from one sample, sequenced in a study of cytotoxic CD8 clonotypes in ibrutinib-treated CLL. Sequencing was performed with immunoSEQ multiplex PCR; in TCRdb, only in-frame clones are kept and a portion is missing. The sample carries approximately 67,000 clones, over 75% recorded once. Sequencing used PBMCs, obtained at disease progression, from a patient treated with ibrutinib. These receptors were collected from a human donor with chronic lymphocytic leukemia. Both conserved end residues are part of each CDR3. D genes are given only for firm matches. Rows may omit the clone size; those that give it use once, few, many or a size class.

-	14	TRBJ1-2	-	TRBV18	CASSPETASGGYTF	TGTGCCAGCTCACCCGAGACAGCCTCGGGAGGCTACACCTTC
-	14	TRBJ2-2	-	TRBV27	CASSSYRVAGELFF	TGTGCCAGCAGTTCCTACAGGGTCGCCGGGGAGCTGTTTTTT
TRBD1	17	TRBJ1-4	-	TRBV28	CASSLGTGRAWGEKLFF	TGTGCCAGCAGTTTAGGGACAGGCCGGGCCTGGGGTGAAAAACTGTTTTTT
-	12	TRBJ1-6	few	TRBV6-1	CASSVGVPVGHF	TGTGCCAGCAGTGTTGGGGTTCCTGTCGGACACTTT
-	12	TRBJ2-2	-	TRBV29-1	CSVVGATGELFF	TGCAGCGTTGTAGGCGCCACCGGGGAGCTGTTTTTT
-	14	TRBJ1-4	-	TRBV12-5	CASGEGAANEKLFF	TGTGCTAGTGGGGAGGGTGCCGCGAATGAAAAACTGTTTTTT
-	16	TRBJ2-3	-	TRBV30	CAWSRFRGESTDTQYF	TGTGCCTGGAGTCGATTTAGGGGGGAGAGCACAGATACGCAGTATTTT
-	12	TRBJ2-1	once	TRBV6-1	CASSEQNNEQFF	TGTGCCAGCAGTGAGCAGAACAATGAGCAGTTCTTC
-	10	TRBJ2-7	-	TRBV30	CACDSYEQYF	TGTGCCTGCGACTCCTACGAGCAGTACTTC
-	13	TRBJ1-1	few	TRBV27	CASSLSGTGKAFF	TGTGCCAGCAGTTTATCGGGCACAGGAAAAGCTTTCTTT